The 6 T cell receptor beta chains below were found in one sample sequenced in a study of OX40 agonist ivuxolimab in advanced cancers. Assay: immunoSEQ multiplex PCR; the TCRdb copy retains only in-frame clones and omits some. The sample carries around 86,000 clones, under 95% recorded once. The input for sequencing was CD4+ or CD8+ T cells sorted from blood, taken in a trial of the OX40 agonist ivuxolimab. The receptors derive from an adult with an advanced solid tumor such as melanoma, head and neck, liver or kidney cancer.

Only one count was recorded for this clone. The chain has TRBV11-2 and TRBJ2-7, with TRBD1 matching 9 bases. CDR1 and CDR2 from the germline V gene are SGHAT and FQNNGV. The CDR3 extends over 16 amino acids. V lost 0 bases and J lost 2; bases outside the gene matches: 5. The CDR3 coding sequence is TGTGCCAGCAGCTTAGACCGACAGGGGGGGGCCTACGAGCAGTACTTC. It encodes CASSLDRQGGAYEQYF.

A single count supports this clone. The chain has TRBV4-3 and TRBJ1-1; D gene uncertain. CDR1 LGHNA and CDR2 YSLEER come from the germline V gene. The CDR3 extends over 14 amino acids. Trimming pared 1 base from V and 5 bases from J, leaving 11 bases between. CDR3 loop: CASSQGRVETEAFF. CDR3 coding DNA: TGCGCCAGCAGCCAAGGTCGGGTGGAAACTGAAGCTTTCTTT.

The CDR3 loop is CASRTNRESSYNEQFF. DNA of the CDR3: TGTGCCAGCAGAACAAACAGGGAGAGCTCCTACAATGAGCAGTTCTTC. The rearrangement uses TRBV6-6 and TRBJ2-1; possible D gene TRBD1, 6 bases. CDR3 size: 16 residues. Trimming cost V 6 bases and J 0 bases, with 15 bases left between them. Germline-derived CDR1 and CDR2 are MNHNY and SVGAGI (reference sequence).

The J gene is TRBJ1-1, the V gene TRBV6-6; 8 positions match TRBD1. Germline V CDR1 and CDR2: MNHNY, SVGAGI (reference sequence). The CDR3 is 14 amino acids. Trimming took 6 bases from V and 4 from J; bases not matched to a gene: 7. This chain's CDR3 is CASSQGAGGTEAFF. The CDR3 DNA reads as TGTGCCAGCAGCCAGGGGGCTGGGGGCACTGAAGCTTTCTTT.

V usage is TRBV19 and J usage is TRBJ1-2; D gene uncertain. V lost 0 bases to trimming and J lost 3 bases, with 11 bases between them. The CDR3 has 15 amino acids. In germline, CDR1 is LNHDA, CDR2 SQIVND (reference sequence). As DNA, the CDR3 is TGTGCCAGTAGTATAGATCGGCCTATTGACTATGGCTACACCTTC. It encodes CASSIDRPIDYGYTF.

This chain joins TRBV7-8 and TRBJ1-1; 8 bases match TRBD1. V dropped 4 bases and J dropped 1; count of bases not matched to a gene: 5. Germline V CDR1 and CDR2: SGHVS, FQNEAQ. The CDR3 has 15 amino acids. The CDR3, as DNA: TGTGCCAGCAGCTACCGGACAGGGACGAACACTGAAGCTTTCTTT. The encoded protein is CASSYRTGTNTEAFF.